This T cell receptor beta chain is from a study of early T cells in non-severe SARS-CoV-2 infection. Study details: The study sequenced bulk RNA from unsorted whole blood, with chains unpaired.

Findings and limits, study-wide: In VDJdb matching, anti-spike CD8 responses were favored while private and CD4 specificities went missing.

The table lists this clonotype with a few counts. What it binds is unknown. Germline V gives CDR1 WSHSY, CDR2 SAAADI. Trimming removed 10 bases from V and 2 bases from J; junction bases left unmatched: 6. The CDR3 is made up of 13 amino acids. Each cDNA molecule carried a unique molecular identifier. TCRdb re-called the 5' RACE reads with MiXCR, one entry per CDR3 protein. The sample lists tens of thousands of distinct CDR3 sequences, approximately 15% occurring once. This sequence was found in an adult who was a healthcare worker with PCR-confirmed SARS-CoV-2 infection or an uninfected control (not recorded which). The V call is TRBV10-2, the J call TRBJ2-5, with 8 bases that match TRBD1. The specimen sequenced was whole blood. CDR3 region: CAIRDRLQETQYF. As DNA, the CDR3 is TGCGCCATTCGGGACAGGCTACAAGAGACCCAGTACTTC.